A selection of T cell receptor beta chains follows, all from one sample in a study of graft-versus-host responses after intestinal transplantation. Libraries were prepared by immunoSEQ multiplex PCR; TCRdb keeps only in-frame clonotypes and omits some of them. The data show 100,000 to 120,000 clones, just under 95% seen once. These receptors are not linked to any known antigen. The material was unstimulated CD8+ T cells sorted from spleen or lymph node cells, obtained before intestinal transplant. These receptors all stem from a human donor who received an intestinal transplant. CDR3s include the opening cysteine and the closing phenylalanine or tryptophan. A D gene is named only where the DNA matches it firmly. The size field is filled for only some rows; it gives once, few, many or a size class.

J gene,clone size,V gene,D gene,CDR3 DNA,CDR3 protein
TRBJ1-4,.,TRBV30,.,TGTGCCTGGAGCCGACCTCGCGGGGGATTTCCAACTAATGAAAAACTGTTTTTT,CAWSRPRGGFPTNEKLFF
TRBJ2-1,once,TRBV10-2,TRBD1,TGCGCCAGCAGTTCCCGGGCGGACAGGGAGCAGTTCTTC,CASSSRADREQFF
TRBJ2-7,.,TRBV6-1,.,TGTGCCAGCAGTGAAGAGACGCAGAGCTCCTACGAGCAGTACTTC,CASSEETQSSYEQYF
TRBJ1-5,.,TRBV9,.,TGTGCCAGCAGCTCCACAGGGTGGGGCAATCAGCCCCAGCATTTT,CASSSTGWGNQPQHF
TRBJ2-1,.,TRBV7-9,.,TGTGCCAGCAGCTCCGGGGGTCGGTCCTACAATGAGCAGTTCTTC,CASSSGGRSYNEQFF
TRBJ1-2,.,TRBV7-2,TRBD1,TGTGCCAGCAACCCAGGGGGACTCTATGGCTACACCTTC,CASNPGGLYGYTF
TRBJ2-2,.,TRBV30,TRBD1,TGTGCCTGTATTAGGGGGCCAGCCAGGGAGCTGTTTTTT,CACIRGPARELFF
TRBJ2-1,.,TRBV27,TRBD2,TGTGCCAGCACCGTAGCGGGAGGGCCGTACAATGAGCAGTTCTTC,CASTVAGGPYNEQFF
TRBJ1-1,.,TRBV9,.,TGTGCCAGCAGCGCCGGGGGAGCGAACACTGAAGCTTTCTTT,CASSAGGANTEAFF
TRBJ1-3,.,TRBV10-3,TRBD1,TGTGCCATCAGTGAGAGGGGGACAGGGGTAGGTGGAAACACCATATATTTT,CAISERGTGVGGNTIYF
TRBJ1-4,.,TRBV2,.,TGTGCCAGCAGTGCGGGTCGTAAAAGTAATGAAAAACTGTTTTTT,CASSAGRKSNEKLFF
TRBJ1-1,.,TRBV7-9,.,TGTGCCAGCAGCTGGGTAAGCGGCGGCGGTGAAGCTTTCTTT,CASSWVSGGGEAFF
TRBJ1-4,.,TRBV27,.,TGTGCCAGCAGTTTCTTGGGCGGCCGGGGGGAAAAACTGTTTTTT,CASSFLGGRGEKLFF